A single sample is the source of the 16 T cell receptor beta chains below, sequenced in a study of T cell responses to AZD1222 COVID-19 vaccine. The method was immunoSEQ multiplex PCR; TCRdb's version includes in-frame clones alone and lacks a portion of them. This sample yields under 110,000 clones, of which around 87% are seen a single time; roughly a tenth belongs to the top ten. The specimen was peripheral blood, collected 28 days after the second AZD1222 dose. These receptors were taken from an adult who received the AZD1222 COVID-19 vaccine.

CDR3: CASSSYSGGLGEAFF. Written as DNA, the CDR3 is TGTGCCAGCAGCTCCTACTCGGGGGGGCTTGGTGAAGCTTTCTTT. The V and J genes are TRBV7-9 and TRBJ1-1; a weak D match, TRBD1 (6 bases). V was trimmed by 4 bases and J by 7 bases, leaving 19 bases between them. The germline V gene encodes CDR1 SEHNR and CDR2 FQNEAQ (reference sequence). This CDR3 has 15 residues.

The chain links TRBV27 to TRBJ1-5; D is perhaps TRBD1 (5 bases). V was clipped by 8 bases and J by 0 bases, with 11 bases between them. Germline V gives CDR1 MNHEY, CDR2 SMNVEV (reference sequence). The CDR3 is 14 amino acids. The CDR3 bases are TGTGCCAGCCGTATCGGGGCTAGCAATCAGCCCCAGCATTTT. Translation: CASRIGASNQPQHF.

This clone is categorized as large. The V call is TRBV18, the J call TRBJ2-7; D ambiguous. V lost 4 bases and J lost 3, with 10 bases in between. The CDR3 has 13 amino acids. CDR1 and CDR2 from the germline V gene are KGHSH and LQKENI. CDR3 sequence reads: CASSLAHLYEQYF. CDR3 sequence (DNA): TGTGCCAGCTCACTCGCCCACCTCTACGAGCAGTACTTC. Full variable domain (outside the CDR3, taken from reference TRBV18 and TRBJ2-7): NAGVMQNPRHLVRRRGQEARLRCSPMKGHSHVYWYRQLPEEGLKFMVYLQKENIIDESGMPKERFSAEFPKEGPSILRIQQVVRGDSAAYFCASSLAHLYEQYFGPGTRLTVT.

This clone has a single count. In the same sample, other DNA sequences code for this CDR3. This chain connects TRBV7-2 to TRBJ1-6; a weak D match, TRBD1 (5 bases). The CDR3 runs to 14 residues. Germline assignment: CDR1 SGHTA and CDR2 FQGNSA. The V gene lost 1 base and the J gene lost 7 bases, with 8 bases spanning the gap. Here the CDR3 DNA reads TGTGCCAGCAGCTTAGGGGGCTGGAATTCACCCCTCCACTTT. Protein: CASSLGGWNSPLHF.

The chain employs TRBV19 and TRBJ2-2; D uncertain. The germline CDR1 and CDR2 sequences are LNHDA and SQIVND (reference sequence). With 7 bases removed from V and 3 bases from J, the gap between germline ends came to 6 bases. CDR3 length: 12 residues. The CDR3 here is CASMVDTGELFF. CDR3 nucleotide sequence: TGTGCCAGTATGGTGGACACCGGGGAGCTGTTTTTT.

The CDR3 DNA sequence: TGTGCCAGTAGTATGGAGCGGCATAGCAATCAGCCCCAGCATTTT. Its protein product is CASSMERHSNQPQHF. The chain links TRBV19 to TRBJ1-5; D unresolved. The CDR3 contains 15 residues. Germline V gives CDR1 LNHDA, CDR2 SQIVND (reference sequence). V lost 3 bases and J 0 bases, leaving 9 bases between the germline ends.

The V and J genes are TRBV30 and TRBJ1-2; D not certain. CDR3 length: 10 amino acids. V dropped 5 bases and J dropped 2 bases, with 3 bases sitting between them. The germline V gene encodes CDR1 GTSNPN and CDR2 SVGIG (reference sequence). The CDR3 DNA is TGTGCCTGGGGGAACTATGGCTACACCTTC. Amino acids: CAWGNYGYTF.

This clone was detected once. The junction shows a germline mismatch at one end, possibly a read error. The J gene is TRBJ2-7, the V gene TRBV2; either TRBD1 or TRBD2 may supply D (5 bases each). CDR3 size: 12 residues. The germline gives CDR1 SNHLY, CDR2 FYNNEI. CDR3 amino acids: CASSEAPGPRQF. The CDR3 DNA follows: TGTGCCAGCAGTGAAGCCCCGGGACCACGTCAGTTC.

The chain has TRBV19 and TRBJ2-1, with a weak D call TRBD2 (6 bases). Germline V lookup: CDR1 LNHDA, CDR2 SQIVND (reference sequence). The V gene lost 3 bases and the J gene lost 6 bases, with 15 bases spanning the gap. The CDR3 consists of 15 residues. The CDR3 DNA reads TGTGCCAGTAGTATTCTCGGGACTCCCCTCAATGAGCAGTTCTTC. This sequence encodes CASSILGTPLNEQFF.

The J gene is TRBJ2-7, the V gene TRBV12-3 or TRBV12-4; no definite D call. Trimming shortened V by 5 bases and J by 0 bases, and 5 bases separated the two germline ends. This CDR3 has 12 amino acids. The CDR3 reads CASSRDSYEQYF. DNA of the CDR3: TGTGCCAGCAGTAGGGACTCCTACGAGCAGTACTTC.

V usage is TRBV7-8 and J usage is TRBJ2-2; D might be TRBD1 (7 bases). Germline CDR1 SGHVS, CDR2 FQNEAQ. The CDR3 has 14 amino acids. V dropped 5 bases and J dropped 7 bases, with 14 bases sitting between them. Here the CDR3 DNA reads TGTGCCAGCAGCCAGGGGGGTGGTGGCGGGGAGCTGTTTTTT. This codes for CASSQGGGGGELFF. Filled out from reference TRBV7-8 and TRBJ2-2, the complete variable domain reads GAGVSQSPRYKVAKRGQDVALRCDPISGHVSLFWYQQALGQGPEFLTYFQNEAQLDKSGLPSDRFFAERPEGSVSTLKIQRTQQEDSAVYLCASSQGGGGGELFFGEGSRLTVL.

This clone was seen more than once but under ten times. V is TRBV10-3 and J is TRBJ2-7; 7 bases map to TRBD2. Germline V gives CDR1 ENHRY, CDR2 SYGVKD. Trimming at V came to 0 bases and at J to 7 bases, leaving 12 bases not matched to a gene. The CDR3 sequence is 16 residues long. The chain's CDR3 is CAISESPWRGIREQYF. DNA for the CDR3: TGTGCCATCAGTGAGTCTCCTTGGCGGGGGATCAGGGAGCAGTACTTC.

The chain joins TRBV28 to TRBJ2-7, with D unresolved. The germline gives CDR1 MDHEN, CDR2 SYDVKM. This CDR3 spans 14 amino acids. V was shortened by 6 bases and J by 0 bases, with 12 bases between the two germline ends. CDR3 residues: CASRHEVDSYEQYF. The CDR3 DNA is TGTGCCAGCAGGCATGAAGTCGACTCCTACGAGCAGTACTTC.

This clone was seen once. This sequence joins TRBV9 and TRBJ1-2; 7 nucleotides line up with TRBD1. The CDR3 spans 13 residues. Germline V gives CDR1 SGDLS, CDR2 YYNGEE. Germline trimming cut 2 bases from V and 3 bases from J; bases unmatched to any gene: 1. This CDR3 is CASSVRGDYGYTF. CDR3 nucleotide sequence: TGTGCCAGCAGCGTCAGGGGGGACTATGGCTACACCTTC.

The V call is TRBV6-5, the J call TRBJ1-1, with D uncertain. V was pared by 2 bases and J by 5 bases, with 3 bases between. The CDR3 contains 11 residues. The germline V gene encodes CDR1 MNHEY and CDR2 SVGAGI. The CDR3 protein is CASSYGTEAFF. CDR3 sequence (DNA): TGTGCCAGCAGTTACGGGACTGAAGCTTTCTTT.

This chain joins TRBV6-5 and TRBJ1-5; D call uncertain. Germline values: CDR1 MNHEY, CDR2 SVGAGI. Trimming took off 6 bases at V and 0 bases at J, with 6 bases between the two ends. The CDR3 sequence is 13 residues long. CDR3 protein: CASSSNSNQPQHF. The CDR3 region has the DNA TGTGCCAGCAGCTCCAATAGCAATCAGCCCCAGCATTTT.